Listed here are 6 T cell receptor beta chains from one sample, sequenced in a study of sequential checkpoint blockade in melanoma. Clones were sequenced by immunoSEQ multiplex PCR, and TCRdb holds only the in-frame ones, with some missing. The table shows around 5,000 clones, with about 24% occurring only once. Treatment specified: randomized to nivolumab then ipilimumab (arm A) or the reverse (arm B). The specimen was tumor tissue (inferred from file names), collected from a patient given nivolumab and ipilimumab in sequence. These receptors were obtained from a human donor with melanoma.

This clone has more than one count but fewer than ten. The J gene is TRBJ1-2, the V gene TRBV9; D is undetermined. V lost 4 bases, J lost 8 bases, and 15 bases lay in between. The CDR3 has 13 amino acids. The germline CDR1 and CDR2 sequences are SGDLS and YYNGEE. In DNA, the CDR3 is TGTGCCAGCAGCCTTGTCCCTCCCTCAGGCTACACCTTC. Residues: CASSLVPPSGYTF.

Many counts were recorded for this clone. This chain joins TRBV4-1 and TRBJ1-6; D gene unclear. Germline V gives CDR1 MGHRA, CDR2 YSYEKL. The CDR3 has 16 amino acids. The ends were cut back, 4 bases at V and 2 bases at J, with 12 bases in the middle. The DNA for the CDR3 is TGCGCCAGCAGCCCCCGTAAGGACGCCTATAATTCACCCCTCCACTTT. It codes for CASSPRKDAYNSPLHF.

V usage is TRBV11-3 and J usage is TRBJ2-5; 9 nucleotides align to TRBD2. The junction had 15 bases not matched to a gene; V was cut back by 5 bases and J by 5 bases. Germline V gene lookup returns CDR1 SGHNT and CDR2 YENEEA. The CDR3 spans 17 residues. In DNA form, the CDR3 reads TGTGCCAGCAGCCGCGGCGGCGGGGGGGACGCCAGGGAGACCCAGTACTTC. This gives the protein CASSRGGGGDARETQYF.

DNA for the CDR3: TGTGCCAGCAGTGCCGGGACAGGGGCCAGCCGGCCCCAGCATTTT. Protein sequence: CASSAGTGASRPQHF. V usage is TRBV6-8 and J usage is TRBJ1-5; 10 bases map to TRBD1. The germline CDR1 and CDR2 sequences are MNHGY and SAAAGT. With V trimmed by 5 bases and J by 9 bases, 10 bases remained unmatched. The CDR3 is 15 amino acids.

The chain has TRBV9 and TRBJ2-1; D remains unclear. The CDR3 contains 17 residues. In germline, CDR1 is SGDLS, CDR2 YYNGEE. V lost 3 bases, J lost 7 bases, and 23 bases lay in between. The CDR3 nucleotides read TGTGCCAGCAGCGCCCCCCCGAATTCCAATTGGGTGAATGAGCAGTTCTTC. Translation: CASSAPPNSNWVNEQFF.

This clone was observed a handful of times. CDR3 DNA sequence: TGTGCCAGCAGCTTAGTTTATAGGGGATCTGGAAACACCATATATTTT. It is translated as CASSLVYRGSGNTIYF. The rearrangement uses TRBV7-6 and TRBJ1-3; tentative D call: TRBD1 (5 bases). The length of the CDR3 is 16 residues. V was clipped by 1 base and J by 1 base, with 11 bases between them. From germline, CDR1 is SGHVS and CDR2 FNYEAQ.